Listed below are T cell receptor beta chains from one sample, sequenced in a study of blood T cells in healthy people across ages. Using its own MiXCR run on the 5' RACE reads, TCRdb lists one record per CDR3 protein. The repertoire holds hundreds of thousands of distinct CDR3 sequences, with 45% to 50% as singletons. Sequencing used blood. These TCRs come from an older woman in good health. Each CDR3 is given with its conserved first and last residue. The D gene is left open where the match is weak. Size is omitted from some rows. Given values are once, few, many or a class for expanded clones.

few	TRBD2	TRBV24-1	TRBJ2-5	CATSGLDRNEQYF	TGTGCCACCAGCGGACTAGATCGCAATGAGCAGTACTTC
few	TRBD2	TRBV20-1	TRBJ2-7	CSATPSGYYYEQYF	TGCAGTGCTACCCCTAGCGGATACTACTACGAGCAGTACTTC
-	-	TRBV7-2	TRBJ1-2	CASSFSPTGRGYTF	TGTGCCAGCAGCTTTAGCCCGACGGGGCGAGGCTACACCTTC
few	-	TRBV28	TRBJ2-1	CASTRTGAFNEQFF	TGTGCCAGCACCCGGACGGGAGCTTTCAATGAGCAGTTCTTC
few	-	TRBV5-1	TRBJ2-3	CASRVSLNTDTQYF	TGCGCTTCACGGGTGTCCCTTAACACAGATACGCAGTATTTT
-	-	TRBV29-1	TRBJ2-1	CSVNQDPTYNEQFF	TGCAGCGTGAACCAGGACCCAACCTACAATGAGCAGTTCTTC
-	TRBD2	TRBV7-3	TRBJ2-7	CASSPSGLAGDNEQYF	TGTGCCAGCAGCCCCTCGGGACTAGCGGGAGACAATGAGCAGTACTTC
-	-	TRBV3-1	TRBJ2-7	CASSQGVPRFYEQYF	TGTGCCAGCAGCCAAGGTGTACCACGCTTCTACGAGCAGTACTTC
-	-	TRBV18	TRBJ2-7	CASSPRDGTYEQYF	TGTGCCAGCTCACCCCGGGACGGAACCTACGAGCAGTACTTC
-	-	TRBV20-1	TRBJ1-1	CSAKVMNTEAFF	TGCAGTGCTAAAGTTATGAACACTGAAGCTTTCTTT
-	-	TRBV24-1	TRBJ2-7	CATSDSRQVLGEQYF	TGTGCCACCAGTGACTCCAGACAGGTCCTAGGGGAGCAGTACTTC
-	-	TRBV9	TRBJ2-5	CASSLNSYQETQYF	TGTGCCAGCAGTCTCAATTCGTACCAAGAGACCCAGTACTTC
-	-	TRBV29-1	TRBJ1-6	CSVAGGWGSPLHF	TGCAGCGTTGCGGGGGGGTGGGGTTCACCCCTCCACTTT
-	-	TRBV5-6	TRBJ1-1	CASSSPLGSTEAFF	TGTGCCAGCAGCAGCCCCTTGGGAAGCACTGAAGCTTTCTTT
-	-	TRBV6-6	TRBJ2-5	CASSYPGTQYQETQYF	TGTGCCAGCAGTTACCCCGGGACACAGTACCAAGAGACCCAGTACTTC
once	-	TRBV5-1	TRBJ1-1	CASSYQGQNTEAFF	TGCGCCAGCAGCTACCAGGGGCAGAACACTGAAGCTTTCTTT
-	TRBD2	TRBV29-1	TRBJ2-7	CSVVGTSDPYEQYF	TGCAGCGTTGTGGGTACTAGCGACCCCTACGAGCAGTACTTC
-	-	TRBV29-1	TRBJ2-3	CSVEGTSTNTDTQYF	TGCAGCGTTGAGGGGACTTCTACTAACACAGATACGCAGTATTTT
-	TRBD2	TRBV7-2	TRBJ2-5	CASGKGTSGRAGLETQYF	TGTGCCAGCGGCAAAGGGACTAGCGGGAGGGCCGGGTTGGAGACCCAGTACTTC
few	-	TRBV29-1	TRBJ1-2	CSVTPYSGYTF	TGCAGCGTTACTCCATATTCCGGCTACACCTTC
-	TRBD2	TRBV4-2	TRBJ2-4	CASSQDRGGTKNIQYF	TGTGCCAGCAGCCAAGATCGGGGGGGGACCAAAAACATTCAGTACTTC
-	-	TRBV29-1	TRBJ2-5	CSVYGPGQTQYF	TGCAGCGTTTATGGACCCGGACAGACCCAGTACTTC
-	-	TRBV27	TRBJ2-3	CASRPTWGTDTQYF	TGTGCCAGCAGACCCACATGGGGCACAGATACGCAGTATTTT
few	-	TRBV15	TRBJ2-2	CATSSGRAGELFF	TGTGCCACCAGCAGTGGGCGAGCCGGGGAGCTGTTTTTT
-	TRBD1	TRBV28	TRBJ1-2	CASSLPDRDLGYTF	TGTGCCAGCAGTCTCCCCGACAGGGACCTTGGCTACACCTTC
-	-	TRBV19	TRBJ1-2	CASSMTETNYGYTF	TGTGCCAGTAGCATGACAGAAACTAACTATGGCTACACCTTC
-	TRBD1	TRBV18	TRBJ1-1	CASSNRGDGNTEAFF	TGTGCCAGCTCTAACAGGGGCGACGGGAACACTGAAGCTTTCTTT
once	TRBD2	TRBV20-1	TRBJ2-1	CSAAGLAGEQFF	TGCAGTGCTGCTGGACTAGCCGGTGAGCAGTTCTTC
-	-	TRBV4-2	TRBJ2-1	CASSQDLTEYSEQFF	TGTGCCAGCAGCCAAGACCTGACAGAATACAGTGAGCAGTTCTTC
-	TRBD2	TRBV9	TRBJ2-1	CASSPLQSRPGLAANEQFF	TGTGCCAGCAGCCCTCTTCAAAGCCGCCCGGGACTAGCGGCAAACGAGCAGTTCTTC
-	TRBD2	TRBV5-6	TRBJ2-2	CASSLGLAVNTGELFF	TGTGCCAGCAGCCTTGGACTAGCGGTTAACACCGGGGAGCTGTTTTTT
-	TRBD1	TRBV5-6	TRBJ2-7	CASSPLGQGRSEQYF	TGTGCCAGCAGCCCCCTAGGACAGGGGAGGTCCGAGCAGTACTTC
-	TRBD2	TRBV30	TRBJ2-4	CAWIPLGVAGLKNIQYF	TGTGCCTGGATTCCCCTGGGGGTAGCGGGACTCAAAAACATTCAGTACTTC
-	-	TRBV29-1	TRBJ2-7	CSGEDFNEQYF	TGCAGCGGTGAGGACTTCAACGAGCAGTACTTC
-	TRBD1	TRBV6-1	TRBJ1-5	CASSEAGGTGGRQPQHF	TGTGCCAGCAGTGAAGCCGGGGGGACAGGGGGCCGACAGCCCCAGCATTTT
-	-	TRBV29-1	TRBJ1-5	CSVGTSGNQPQHF	TGCAGCGTAGGGACGTCCGGCAATCAGCCCCAGCATTTT
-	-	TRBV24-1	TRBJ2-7	CATSGGKRVDERYF	TGTGCCACCAGTGGTGGGAAGCGGGTTGACGAGCGGTACTTC
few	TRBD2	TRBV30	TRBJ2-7	CAWRRLAGAYYEQYF	TGTGCCTGGCGGAGACTAGCGGGAGCTTACTACGAGCAGTACTTC
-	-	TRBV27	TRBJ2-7	CASRKTGYTYEQYF	TGTGCCAGCAGGAAGACAGGTTACACCTACGAGCAGTACTTC
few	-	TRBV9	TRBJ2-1	CASTNGRGSYNEQFF	TGTGCCAGCACCAACGGGCGGGGCTCCTACAATGAGCAGTTCTTC
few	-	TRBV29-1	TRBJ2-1	CSVGGAKGSGNEQFF	TGCAGCGTTGGAGGTGCGAAAGGTTCGGGCAATGAGCAGTTCTTC
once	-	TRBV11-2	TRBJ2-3	CASSLDTRDTQYF	TGTGCCAGCAGCTTAGATACTAGGGATACGCAGTATTTT
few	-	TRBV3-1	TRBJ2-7	CASSQGGGLGLPSEQYF	TGTGCCAGCAGCCAGGGGGGAGGACTGGGGCTCCCCTCCGAGCAGTACTTC
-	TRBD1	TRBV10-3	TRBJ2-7	CAIGDRDDEQYF	TGTGCCATCGGGGACAGGGATGACGAGCAGTACTTC